The 22 T cell receptor beta chains listed next were all sequenced from one sample in a study of blood T cell repertoires in COVID-19. Here immunoSEQ multiplex PCR was the method, and the copy in TCRdb shows in-frame clones only, minus some. The profile covers 90,000 to 130,000 clones, with 82% appearing a single time and approximately 7.9% taken by the ten largest. The specimen sequenced was peripheral blood. The receptor source for this set is a man between 70 and 80 years old with acute or convalescent COVID-19.

The chain is built from TRBV6-1 and TRBJ2-4; 14 nucleotides agree with TRBD2. CDR3 length equals 19 residues. Germline V gives CDR1 MNHNS, CDR2 SASEGT. The trim removed 4 bases at V and 2 bases at J, leaving 10 bases unmatched. CDR3 bases: TGTGCCAGCAGTGTACAGACTAGCGGGGGGGCCGATCCCAAAAACATTCAGTACTTC. It translates to CASSVQTSGGADPKNIQYF.

This chain connects TRBV30 to TRBJ1-1, with 9 bases fitting TRBD1. The CDR3 covers 14 residues. With V trimmed by 2 bases and J by 6 bases, 7 bases remained unmatched. The germline CDR1 and CDR2 sequences are GTSNPN and SVGIG (reference sequence). The CDR3 bases are TGTGCCTGGAGTAAAACAGGGGGCTACGCTGAAGCTTTCTTT. Translation: CAWSKTGGYAEAFF.

CDR3 residues: CASSPGTPSPEQYF. As DNA, the CDR3 is TGTGCCAGCAGCCCAGGGACTCCTTCCCCCGAGCAGTACTTC. The rearrangement uses TRBV5-4 and TRBJ2-7, with D possibly being TRBD2 (6 bases). Germline CDR1 reads SGHNT; CDR2 reads YYREEE (reference sequence). The CDR3 sequence is 14 residues long. Trimming left V 4 bases short and J 6 bases short, with 17 bases between. The entire variable domain, with the rest obtained from reference TRBV5-4 and TRBJ2-7, is as follows: ETGVTQSPTHLIKTRGQQVTLRCSSQSGHNTVSWYQQALGQGPQFIFQYYREEENGRGNFPPRFSGLQFPNYSSELNVNALELDDSALYLCASSPGTPSPEQYFGPGTRLTVT.

The chain joins TRBV2 to TRBJ2-7; D might be TRBD1 (5 bases). The CDR3 loop spans 14 amino acids. The V gene lost 2 bases and the J gene lost 2 bases, with 10 bases spanning the gap. Looked up from germline, CDR1 is SNHLY and CDR2 is FYNNEI. CDR3 in amino acids: CASSESQGPYEQYF. In nucleotides, the CDR3 is TGTGCCAGCAGTGAAAGTCAGGGCCCCTACGAGCAGTACTTC.

V is TRBV7-3 and J is TRBJ2-5, with D maybe TRBD1 (6 bases). The CDR3 spans 19 residues. The V and J ends lost 6 bases and 0 bases respectively, with 26 bases between them. The germline V gene has CDR1 SGHTA and CDR2 FQGTGA. The chain's CDR3 is CASRPKIQLDSPNQETQYF. CDR3 nucleotide sequence: TGTGCCAGCAGGCCTAAGATACAATTGGACAGCCCAAACCAAGAGACCCAGTACTTC.

The DNA for the CDR3 is TGTGCCAGCACCCCAGGGGCTTTGGGTTTCGGGCAGTACTTC. Its protein is CASTPGALGFGQYF. The chain uses TRBV11-2 and TRBJ2-7; possible D gene TRBD1, 6 bases. V gave up 7 bases and J gave up 9 bases, with 22 bases separating them. Germline V gene data show CDR1 as SGHAT and CDR2 as FQNNGV. CDR3 length equals 14 residues. Together with reference TRBV11-2 and TRBJ2-7, the CDR3 gives the full variable domain: EAGVAQSPRYKIIEKRQSVAFWCNPISGHATLYWYQQILGQGPKLLIQFQNNGVVDDSQLPKDRFSAERLKGVDSTLKIQPAKLEDSAVYLCASTPGALGFGQYFGPGTRLTVT.

The V gene is TRBV6-1, the J gene TRBJ2-2; no clear D. The CDR3 length is 16 residues. In germline, CDR1 is MNHNS, CDR2 SASEGT. V was clipped by 2 bases and J by 3 bases, with 13 bases between them. The CDR3 protein is CASSEPVGGYTGELFF. CDR3 nucleotides: TGTGCCAGCAGTGAACCGGTTGGCGGTTACACCGGGGAGCTGTTTTTT.

This clone was seen just once. This sequence joins TRBV5-1 and TRBJ2-3; tentatively, D is TRBD1 (6 bases). The length of the CDR3 is 13 residues. In germline, CDR1 is SGHRS, CDR2 YFSETQ. Trimming cost V 0 bases and J 5 bases, with 7 bases left between them. The CDR3 bases are TGCGCCAGCAGCTTGGGGACAGTAGATACGCAGTATTTT. Amino acid sequence: CASSLGTVDTQYF.

This chain joins TRBV27 and TRBJ2-3, with TRBD2 identical over 12 bases. Germline trimming cut 11 bases from V and 3 bases from J; bases unmatched to any gene: 3. The CDR3 has 13 amino acids. Germline V gives CDR1 MNHEY, CDR2 SMNVEV (reference sequence). The CDR3 here is CASGLAGTDTQYF. CDR3 nucleotides: TGTGCCTCTGGACTAGCGGGGACAGATACGCAGTATTTT.

The chain combines TRBV3-1 (or the pseudogene TRBV3-2) with TRBJ2-1, with 11 bases aligning to TRBD2. CDR3 length: 16 residues. The V segment lost 4 bases and the J segment 7 bases; nucleotides outside the gene matches: 9. The germline CDR1 and CDR2 sequences are LGHDT and YNNKEL (reference sequence). The CDR3 sequence: CASSPILAGVGNEQFF. For the CDR3, the DNA is TGTGCCAGCAGCCCTATACTAGCGGGAGTAGGTAATGAGCAGTTCTTC.

The chain employs TRBV9 and TRBJ2-7, with 9 bases matching TRBD1. Trimming at V came to 3 bases and at J to 4 bases, leaving 5 bases not matched to a gene. CDR3 length: 14 residues. Germline CDR1 is SGDLS and CDR2 is YYNGEE. CDR3 sequence: CASSATGGWYEQYF. Here the CDR3 DNA reads TGTGCCAGCAGCGCCACAGGGGGCTGGTACGAGCAGTACTTC.

This rearrangement joins TRBV11-3 to TRBJ2-7; TRBD1 might be the D (5 bases). CDR1 and CDR2 (germline): SGHNT, YENEEA. The V gene lost 10 bases and the J gene lost 1 base, with 17 bases spanning the gap. The CDR3 runs 14 residues. The CDR3 loop is CAILLRVVSYEQYF. The CDR3, as DNA: TGTGCCATTCTCCTCAGGGTGGTGTCCTACGAGCAGTACTTC.

The table lists this clone with a count of one. This chain links TRBV5-6 with TRBJ2-7; D gene ambiguous. The V and J ends lost 0 bases and 3 bases respectively, with 10 bases between them. The CDR3 is 14 amino acids. Germline-derived CDR1 and CDR2 are SGHDT and YYEEEE. The CDR3 is CASSLGYTDYEQYF. As DNA, the CDR3 is TGTGCCAGCAGCTTGGGGTATACAGACTACGAGCAGTACTTC.

This clone was seen only a few times. The chain couples TRBV7-3 to TRBJ2-3; D is perhaps TRBD2 (6 bases). The CDR3 is 15 amino acids. CDR1 SGHTA and CDR2 FQGTGA come from the germline V gene. The V gene lost 5 bases and the J gene lost 1 base, with 13 bases spanning the gap. The CDR3 loop reads CASSRGSGGTDTQYF. The DNA of the CDR3 is TGTGCCAGCAGCCGGGGGTCCGGCGGCACAGATACGCAGTATTTT.

The chain carries TRBV18 and TRBJ1-1; 8 positions agree with TRBD1. The V gene's germline CDR1 is KGHSH and CDR2 LQKENI. With 0 bases clipped from V and 11 bases from J, the junction kept 17 bases outside the gene matches. The CDR3 is made up of 17 amino acids. The CDR3 bases are TGTGCCAGCTCACCACCTCGGGGTCCAGGGGGCTCCCTCGTGGCTTTCTTT. This codes for CASSPPRGPGGSLVAFF.

The chain is built from TRBV6-5 and TRBJ2-2; 11 bases agree with TRBD2. The CDR3 is 16 amino acids. V lost 3 bases to trimming and J lost 4 bases; unmatched junction nucleotides: 4. The germline gives CDR1 MNHEY, CDR2 SVGAGI. The CDR3 DNA reads as TGTGCCAGCAGTTATACTAGCGGGAGCGGCACCGGGGAGCTGTTTTTT. The encoded protein is CASSYTSGSGTGELFF.

Points on this clone: The junction departs from the called germline gene at one end, perhaps through a read error. This CDR3 is also generated by other DNA sequences in the sample. This rearrangement joins TRBV5-1 to TRBJ2-2; D might be TRBD1 (6 bases). The V gene's germline CDR1 is SGHRS and CDR2 YFSETQ. The length of the CDR3 is 14 residues. In DNA form, the CDR3 reads TGCGCCAGCAGCCAAACAGGGACCACCGGGGAGTTGTTTTTT. Residues: CASSQTGTTGELFF.

This chain joins TRBV3-1 (or the pseudogene TRBV3-2) and TRBJ2-3, with 7 bases matching TRBD1. Germline-derived CDR1 and CDR2 are LGHDT and YNNKEL (reference sequence). Trimming removed 4 bases from V and 6 bases from J; junction bases left unmatched: 10. This CDR3 comprises 15 residues. The CDR3, as DNA: TGTGCCAGCAGCCTTAGACAGGGTAGTGCGGATACGCAGTATTTT. Translated: CASSLRQGSADTQYF.

Turning to this clone: Other DNA sequences in the sample encode the same CDR3. The V and J genes are TRBV2 and TRBJ2-7; D is unclear. The CDR3 consists of 12 residues. Germline loops: CDR1 SNHLY, CDR2 FYNNEI. V dropped 3 bases and J dropped 4 bases, with 7 bases sitting between them. CDR3 protein: CASSDESYEQYF. The CDR3 bases are TGTGCCAGCAGTGACGAGTCGTACGAGCAGTACTTC.

In regard to this clone: The junction and the germline gene differ at one end; a read error may be behind it. V is TRBV5-4 and J is TRBJ2-5; D possibly corresponds to TRBD2 (6 bases). This CDR3 has 14 amino acids. Germline V gene data show CDR1 as SGHNT and CDR2 as YYREEE (reference sequence). CDR3 in amino acids: CASSSAGGAETQYF. DNA of the CDR3: TGTGCCAGCAGCTCCGCCGGGGGAGCCGAGACCCAATACTTC.

The chain combines TRBV9 with TRBJ2-5; 8 bases agree with TRBD2. Germline CDR1 reads SGDLS; CDR2 reads YYNGEE. The CDR3 totals 15 residues. V dropped 3 bases and J dropped 2; count of bases not matched to a gene: 6. The CDR3 coding sequence is TGTGCCAGCAGCGCGGGACTAGAGGGTCAAGAGACCCAGTACTTC. Residues: CASSAGLEGQETQYF.

V gene TRBV3-1 (or the pseudogene TRBV3-2) combines with J gene TRBJ2-7; 9 bases line up with TRBD1. Germline V gene data show CDR1 as LGHDT and CDR2 as YNNKEL (reference sequence). This CDR3 comprises 15 residues. J gave up 1 base and V 3 bases, and 4 bases lay outside the gene matches. The CDR3 nucleotides read TGTGCCAGCAGCCACTGGGACAGGGTATCCTACGAGCAGTACTTC. Amino acids: CASSHWDRVSYEQYF.